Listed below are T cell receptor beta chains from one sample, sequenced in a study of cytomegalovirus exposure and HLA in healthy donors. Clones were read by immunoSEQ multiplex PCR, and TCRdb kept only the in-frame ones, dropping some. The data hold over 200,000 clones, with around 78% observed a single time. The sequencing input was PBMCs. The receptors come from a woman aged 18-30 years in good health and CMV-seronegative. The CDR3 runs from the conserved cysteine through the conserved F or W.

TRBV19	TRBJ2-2	CASSWSGVIGGELFF
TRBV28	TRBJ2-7	CAIGTSGYEQYF
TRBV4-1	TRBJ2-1	CASSQAITSDRYNEQFF
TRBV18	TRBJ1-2	CASSPTAGNSYGYTF
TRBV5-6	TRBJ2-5	CASSLDGTWRETQYF
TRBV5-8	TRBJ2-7	CASPGREQYF
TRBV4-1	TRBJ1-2	CASSQANRGSYGYTF
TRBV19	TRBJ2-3	CASSIGAGPADTQYF
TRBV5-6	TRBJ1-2	CASSLVTDYGYTF
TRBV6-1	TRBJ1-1	CASSEEEGPTEAFF
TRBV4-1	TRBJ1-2	CASSQGGYDGYTF
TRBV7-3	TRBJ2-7	CASSSRDFRYEQYF
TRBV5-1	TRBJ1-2	CASSLGGGDNYGYTF
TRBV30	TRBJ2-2	CAWKGRGKYTGELFF
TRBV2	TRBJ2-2	CASTRRPNTGELFF
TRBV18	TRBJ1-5	CASSPGFRNQPQHF
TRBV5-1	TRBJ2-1	CASMLQGNEQFF
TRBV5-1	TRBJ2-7	CASSLYWSGRTYEQYF
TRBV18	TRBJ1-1	CASSLLEYTEAFF
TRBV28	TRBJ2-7	CASSFPEGAQYF